The TCR beta chain described here comes from a study of CD8 T cells in Susac syndrome. V shed 8 bases and J 0 bases; nucleotides not matched to a gene: 6. CDR3 length: 15 residues. Germline CDR1 MNHNS, CDR2 SASEGT. Sequencing of TCR beta was performed on blood CD8+ T cells and on blood CD4+ T cells. The multiple sclerosis controls, all treatment-naive patients, had relapsing-remitting disease that was stable or active. Negative isolation was used for CD8+ and CD4+ T cells and FACS enrichment for TEMRA cells. With random hexamers, roughly 0.45 to 1 ug RNA was reverse transcribed. Multiplex PCR with immunoSEQ amplified the TCR beta CDR3 across 54 Vbeta and 13 Jbeta. MiXCR, run by TCRdb on the immunoSEQ multiplex PCR reads, gives a single entry per CDR3 protein. The sample lists a few hundred thousand distinct CDR3 sequences; approximately 90% were seen once.

This clonotype originated in a human donor with multiple sclerosis. The chain employs TRBV6-1 and TRBJ2-1; 8 bases are a match to TRBD1. Sequencing was done on a sample of CD8+ T cells from PBMCs. CDR3 DNA: TGTGCCAGCCCAGGGGGCGAAAGCTCCTACAATGAGCAGTTCTTC. Its protein is CASPGGESSYNEQFF.